Listed here are 20 T cell receptor beta chains from one sample, sequenced in a study of T-cell reconstitution after alpha-beta-depleted transplantation in children. This sample's TCRbeta library carried unique molecular identifier barcodes. MiXCR was run by TCRdb on the PCR reads, yielding one entry per CDR3 protein. The table shows hundreds of thousands of distinct CDR3 sequences, with roughly 17% occurring only once. The sequencing used PBMCs from the stem cell graft donor, collected from the stem cell graft. The receptor set was obtained from a human donor who donated a stem cell graft to a child with acute myeloid leukemia.

This clonotype was found many times. The V gene is TRBV7-2, the J gene TRBJ2-2; no definite D call. V lost 2 bases and J lost 7, with 11 bases in between. This CDR3 has 14 amino acids. The germline V gene encodes CDR1 SGHTA and CDR2 FQGNSA. The CDR3 DNA sequence: TGTGCCAGCAGCTTAACGGTTCCGGGCGGGGAGCTGTTTTTT. This translates into CASSLTVPGGELFF.

This clonotype was found many times. V gene TRBV6-1 combines with J gene TRBJ2-7; 9 bases line up with TRBD1. This CDR3 region has 15 residues. The germline gives CDR1 MNHNS, CDR2 SASEGT. The V gene end was trimmed by 4 bases and the J gene end by 2 bases; junction bases not matched to a gene: 6. The DNA of the CDR3 is TGTGCCAGCAGTGCACGGGACAGGGCGACCTACGAGCAGTACTTC. Its translation is CASSARDRATYEQYF.

The chain combines TRBV6-1 with TRBJ1-1; D gene unclear. The CDR3 runs to 13 residues. The V gene's germline CDR1 is MNHNS and CDR2 SASEGT. Trimming stripped 2 bases from V and 1 base from J, with 5 bases between. CDR3 sequence: CASSEKGNTEAFF. The DNA of the CDR3 is TGTGCCAGCAGTGAAAAGGGGAACACTGAAGCTTTCTTT.

In this sample, this clonotype turned up many times. The rearrangement joins TRBV5-6 to TRBJ1-5, with D unclear. The CDR3 is made up of 14 amino acids. Trimming removed 2 bases at V and 4 bases at J, with 10 bases between. The germline V gene encodes CDR1 SGHDT and CDR2 YYEEEE. The CDR3 sequence is CASSLGAWNQPQHF. The CDR3, as DNA: TGTGCCAGCAGCTTAGGAGCCTGGAATCAGCCCCAGCATTTT.

The sample holds many counts of this clonotype. The chain combines TRBV7-2 with TRBJ2-7; TRBD2 matches at 7 bases. The junction had 13 bases not matched to a gene; V was cut back by 8 bases and J by 3 bases. The CDR3 runs to 15 residues. CDR1 SGHTA and CDR2 FQGNSA come from the germline V gene. CDR3 protein: CASSETPQRDYEQYF. The CDR3 region has the DNA TGTGCCAGCTCTGAGACGCCCCAGCGGGACTACGAGCAGTACTTC. The full variable domain, its missing parts supplied by reference TRBV7-2 and TRBJ2-7, is GAGVSQSPSNKVTEKGKDVELRCDPISGHTALYWYRQSLGQGLEFLIYFQGNSAPDKSGLPSDRFSAERTGGSVSTLTIQRTQQEDSAVYLCASSETPQRDYEQYFGPGTRLTVT.

This clonotype occurred many times. The chain recombines TRBV15 with TRBJ1-1, with unresolved D. The V gene's germline CDR1 is LNHNV and CDR2 YYDKDF (reference sequence). Trimming left V 1 base short and J 2 bases short, with 14 bases between. The CDR3 extends over 16 amino acids. The DNA of the CDR3 is TGTGCCACCAGCAGAGTAAAAATGTTCCTTAACACTGAAGCTTTCTTT. Amino acids: CATSRVKMFLNTEAFF.

The J gene is TRBJ2-5, the V gene TRBV6-5; D ambiguous. Trimming removed 2 bases from V and 3 bases from J, with 19 bases in between. Germline V gene lookup returns CDR1 MNHEY and CDR2 SVGAGI. The CDR3 extends over 17 amino acids. The CDR3 sequence is CASSYVGSLKRKETQYF. In DNA form, the CDR3 reads TGTGCCAGCAGTTACGTGGGATCCCTGAAGCGAAAAGAGACCCAGTACTTC.

Ten or more counts support this clonotype. The chain links TRBV10-3 to TRBJ1-5, with 12 bases aligning to TRBD1. CDR3 length equals 17 residues. The V segment lost 0 bases and the J segment 8 bases; nucleotides outside the gene matches: 8. The V gene's germline CDR1 is ENHRY and CDR2 SYGVKD. CDR3 DNA: TGTGCCATCAGTGAGTCTGGCCGGGACAGGGGGCAAAAGCCCCAGCATTTT. Its translation: CAISESGRDRGQKPQHF.

The chain carries TRBV5-1 and TRBJ2-7; D gene uncertain. Germline CDR1 and CDR2: SGHRS and YFSETQ. The CDR3 covers 13 residues. V dropped 1 base and J dropped 8 bases, with 13 bases sitting between them. CDR3 coding DNA: TGCGCCAGCAGCTTGTCCAGTGTCTCGAAGCAGTACTTC. Its translation: CASSLSSVSKQYF.

The V call is TRBV7-9, the J call TRBJ2-2; 9 bases line up with TRBD1. The CDR3 loop spans 15 amino acids. CDR1 is SEHNR and CDR2 is FQNEAQ in the germline V gene (reference sequence). V lost 6 bases, J lost 0 bases, and 2 bases stayed unmatched. CDR3 nucleotides: TGTGCCAGCAGGCACAGGGGGCCGAACACCGGGGAGCTGTTTTTT. Its protein product is CASRHRGPNTGELFF. The variable domain in full, completed from reference TRBV7-9 and TRBJ2-2, reads DTGVSQNPRHKITKRGQNVTFRCDPISEHNRLYWYRQTLGQGPEFLTYFQNEAQLEKSRLLSDRFSAERPKGSFSTLEIQRTEQGDSAMYLCASRHRGPNTGELFFGEGSRLTVL.

In its sample, this clonotype was seen many times. The CDR3 spells CSASSRRAGELFF. The DNA for the CDR3 is TGCAGTGCTAGCAGCCGAAGGGCCGGGGAGCTGTTTTTT. This chain joins TRBV20-1 and TRBJ2-2; D unresolved. The germline CDR1 and CDR2 sequences are DFQATT and SNEGSKA (reference sequence). The CDR3 runs to 13 residues. Trimming left V 3 bases short and J 6 bases short, with 11 bases between.

The chain employs TRBV24-1 and TRBJ1-2; the match to TRBD1 covers 7 bases. The CDR3 length is 16 residues. Germline V lookup: CDR1 KGHDR, CDR2 SFDVKD. V trimming: 2 bases; J trimming: 7 bases; junction bases outside the gene matches: 12. The CDR3 sequence is CATSDYPGQMLSGYTF. In DNA form, the CDR3 reads TGTGCCACCAGTGATTATCCGGGACAGATGTTAAGTGGCTACACCTTC.

This clonotype was found many times. This rearrangement joins TRBV20-1 to TRBJ2-3; D is ambiguous. Germline V gene lookup returns CDR1 DFQATT and CDR2 SNEGSKA (reference sequence). The CDR3 contains 13 residues. V was shortened by 8 bases and J by 0 bases, with 12 bases between the two germline ends. Here the CDR3 DNA reads TGCAGTCCAAAGACGGCTAGCACAGATACGCAGTATTTT. It yields the protein CSPKTASTDTQYF.

CDR3 nucleotides: TGTGCCAGCTTCCTGACCTCGACTGGGACTGAAGCTTTCTTT. It is translated as CASFLTSTGTEAFF. The chain uses TRBV12-3 or TRBV12-4 and TRBJ1-1, with D hard to call. The CDR3 covers 14 residues. Trimming stripped 8 bases from V and 5 bases from J, with 18 bases between.

This clonotype was seen more than once but under ten times. This chain links TRBV5-1 with TRBJ2-2; D tentatively fits TRBD1 or TRBD2 (5 bases each). The CDR3 has 16 amino acids. Trimming took off 1 base at V and 4 bases at J, with 14 bases between the two ends. Per germline, CDR1 SGHRS and CDR2 YFSETQ. The CDR3, as DNA: TGCGCCAGCAGCTTGACGGGGCAGGGCGCCACCGGGGAGCTGTTTTTT. Translated: CASSLTGQGATGELFF.

A few counts support this clonotype. This sequence joins TRBV6-2 or TRBV6-3 and TRBJ2-7; the match to TRBD1 covers 7 bases. The CDR3 covers 14 residues. With V trimmed by 5 bases and J by 7 bases, 11 bases remained unmatched. Germline values: CDR1 MNHEY, CDR2 SVGEGT. CDR3 in amino acids: CASSKTGILGEQYF. Here the CDR3 DNA reads TGTGCCAGCAGTAAGACAGGGATCCTGGGTGAGCAGTACTTC.

The chain recombines TRBV5-1 with TRBJ2-5; tentative D call: TRBD1 (6 bases). The V gene's germline CDR1 is SGHRS and CDR2 YFSETQ. Trimming pared 4 bases from V and 5 bases from J, leaving 12 bases between. This CDR3 is 13 amino acids long. The CDR3 DNA sequence: TGCGCCAGCAGCCTTCAAACAGGGGAGACCCAGTACTTC. Translated: CASSLQTGETQYF.

This clonotype has only a few counts. The genes are TRBV4-3 and TRBJ1-2, with 7 bases that match TRBD1. With V trimmed by 0 bases and J by 7 bases, 17 bases remained unmatched. The CDR3 spans 18 residues. Germline V gives CDR1 LGHNA, CDR2 YSLEER. In DNA, the CDR3 is TGCGCCAGCAGCCAAGATCCTGCAGGGGGGACGACGGGAATTGGCTACACCTTC. Protein product: CASSQDPAGGTTGIGYTF.

This clonotype was detected ten times or more. The J gene is TRBJ2-1, the V gene TRBV6-5; the match to TRBD2 covers 8 bases. V gave up 2 bases and J gave up 8 bases; unmatched junction bases: 17. Germline lookup yields CDR1 MNHEY and CDR2 SVGAGI. The CDR3 is 18 residues long. CDR3 in amino acids: CASSYGLEVAGLADEQFF. CDR3 DNA: TGTGCCAGCAGTTACGGACTGGAGGTAGCGGGGTTAGCCGATGAGCAGTTCTTC.

This chain joins TRBV7-9 and TRBJ2-7; 7 bases are a match to TRBD1. V was clipped by 6 bases and J by 4 bases; unmatched bases: 12. The length of the CDR3 is 15 residues. CDR1 is SEHNR, CDR2 FQNEAQ, per germline (reference sequence). Here the CDR3 reads CASSPTGSPLYEQYF. The CDR3, as DNA: TGTGCCAGCAGTCCGACAGGGAGTCCCCTATACGAGCAGTACTTC.